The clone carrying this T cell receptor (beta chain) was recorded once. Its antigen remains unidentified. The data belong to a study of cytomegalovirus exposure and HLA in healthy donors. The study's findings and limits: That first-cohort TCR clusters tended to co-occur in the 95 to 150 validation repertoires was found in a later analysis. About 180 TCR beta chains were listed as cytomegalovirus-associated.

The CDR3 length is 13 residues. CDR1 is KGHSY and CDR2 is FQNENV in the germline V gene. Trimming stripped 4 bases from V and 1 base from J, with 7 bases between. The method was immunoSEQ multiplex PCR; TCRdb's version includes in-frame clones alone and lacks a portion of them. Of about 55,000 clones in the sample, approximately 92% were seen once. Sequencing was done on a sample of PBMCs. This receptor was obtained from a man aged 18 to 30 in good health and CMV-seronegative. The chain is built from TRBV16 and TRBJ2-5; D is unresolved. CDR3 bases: TGTGCCAGCAGCCGCCCCAGCCAAGAGACCCAGTACTTC. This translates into CASSRPSQETQYF.